In its sample, the clone carrying this T cell receptor (beta chain) was seen many times. Its specificity is not known. The entry originates in a study of blood T cells in healthy people across ages. Study outcomes and limitations: Any changes in expanded clonotypes were possibly confounded, as donor CMV status remained unknown.

Peripheral blood from each donor was collected in a volume of approximately 9.2 milliliters. CDR3 size: 13 residues. CDR1 is DFQATT, CDR2 SNEGSKA, per germline (reference sequence). Unmatched junction bases numbered 1, after V lost 2 bases and J lost 2 bases. The second PCR ran roughly 7 to 12 cycles with a sample-barcoded 5' primer and J-beta primers. One entry per CDR3 protein, called by TCRdb with MiXCR from the 5' RACE reads. The table lists roughly 730,000 distinct CDR3 sequences, around 50% of them singletons. The sample comprised blood. The TCR was taken from a middle-aged man in good health. The gene calls are TRBV20-1 and TRBJ2-3, with 7 bases lining up with TRBD2. DNA for the CDR3: TGCAGTGCTAGACTAGCGGTCACAGATACGCAGTATTTT. As protein: CSARLAVTDTQYF.